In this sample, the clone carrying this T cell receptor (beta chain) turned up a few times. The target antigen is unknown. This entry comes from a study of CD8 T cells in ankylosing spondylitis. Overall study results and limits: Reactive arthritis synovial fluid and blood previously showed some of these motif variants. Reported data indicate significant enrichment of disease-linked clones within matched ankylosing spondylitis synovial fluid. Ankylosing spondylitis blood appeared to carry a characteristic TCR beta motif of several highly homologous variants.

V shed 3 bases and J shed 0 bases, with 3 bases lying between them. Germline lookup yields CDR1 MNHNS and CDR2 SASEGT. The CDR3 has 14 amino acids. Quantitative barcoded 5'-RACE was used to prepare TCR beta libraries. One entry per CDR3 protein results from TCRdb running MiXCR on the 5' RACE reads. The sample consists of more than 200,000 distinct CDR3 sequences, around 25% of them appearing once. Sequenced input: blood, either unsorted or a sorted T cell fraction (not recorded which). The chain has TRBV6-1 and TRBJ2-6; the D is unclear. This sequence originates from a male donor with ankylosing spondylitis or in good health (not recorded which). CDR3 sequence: CASSDHSGANVLTF. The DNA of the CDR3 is TGTGCCAGCAGTGACCACTCTGGGGCCAACGTCCTGACTTTC.